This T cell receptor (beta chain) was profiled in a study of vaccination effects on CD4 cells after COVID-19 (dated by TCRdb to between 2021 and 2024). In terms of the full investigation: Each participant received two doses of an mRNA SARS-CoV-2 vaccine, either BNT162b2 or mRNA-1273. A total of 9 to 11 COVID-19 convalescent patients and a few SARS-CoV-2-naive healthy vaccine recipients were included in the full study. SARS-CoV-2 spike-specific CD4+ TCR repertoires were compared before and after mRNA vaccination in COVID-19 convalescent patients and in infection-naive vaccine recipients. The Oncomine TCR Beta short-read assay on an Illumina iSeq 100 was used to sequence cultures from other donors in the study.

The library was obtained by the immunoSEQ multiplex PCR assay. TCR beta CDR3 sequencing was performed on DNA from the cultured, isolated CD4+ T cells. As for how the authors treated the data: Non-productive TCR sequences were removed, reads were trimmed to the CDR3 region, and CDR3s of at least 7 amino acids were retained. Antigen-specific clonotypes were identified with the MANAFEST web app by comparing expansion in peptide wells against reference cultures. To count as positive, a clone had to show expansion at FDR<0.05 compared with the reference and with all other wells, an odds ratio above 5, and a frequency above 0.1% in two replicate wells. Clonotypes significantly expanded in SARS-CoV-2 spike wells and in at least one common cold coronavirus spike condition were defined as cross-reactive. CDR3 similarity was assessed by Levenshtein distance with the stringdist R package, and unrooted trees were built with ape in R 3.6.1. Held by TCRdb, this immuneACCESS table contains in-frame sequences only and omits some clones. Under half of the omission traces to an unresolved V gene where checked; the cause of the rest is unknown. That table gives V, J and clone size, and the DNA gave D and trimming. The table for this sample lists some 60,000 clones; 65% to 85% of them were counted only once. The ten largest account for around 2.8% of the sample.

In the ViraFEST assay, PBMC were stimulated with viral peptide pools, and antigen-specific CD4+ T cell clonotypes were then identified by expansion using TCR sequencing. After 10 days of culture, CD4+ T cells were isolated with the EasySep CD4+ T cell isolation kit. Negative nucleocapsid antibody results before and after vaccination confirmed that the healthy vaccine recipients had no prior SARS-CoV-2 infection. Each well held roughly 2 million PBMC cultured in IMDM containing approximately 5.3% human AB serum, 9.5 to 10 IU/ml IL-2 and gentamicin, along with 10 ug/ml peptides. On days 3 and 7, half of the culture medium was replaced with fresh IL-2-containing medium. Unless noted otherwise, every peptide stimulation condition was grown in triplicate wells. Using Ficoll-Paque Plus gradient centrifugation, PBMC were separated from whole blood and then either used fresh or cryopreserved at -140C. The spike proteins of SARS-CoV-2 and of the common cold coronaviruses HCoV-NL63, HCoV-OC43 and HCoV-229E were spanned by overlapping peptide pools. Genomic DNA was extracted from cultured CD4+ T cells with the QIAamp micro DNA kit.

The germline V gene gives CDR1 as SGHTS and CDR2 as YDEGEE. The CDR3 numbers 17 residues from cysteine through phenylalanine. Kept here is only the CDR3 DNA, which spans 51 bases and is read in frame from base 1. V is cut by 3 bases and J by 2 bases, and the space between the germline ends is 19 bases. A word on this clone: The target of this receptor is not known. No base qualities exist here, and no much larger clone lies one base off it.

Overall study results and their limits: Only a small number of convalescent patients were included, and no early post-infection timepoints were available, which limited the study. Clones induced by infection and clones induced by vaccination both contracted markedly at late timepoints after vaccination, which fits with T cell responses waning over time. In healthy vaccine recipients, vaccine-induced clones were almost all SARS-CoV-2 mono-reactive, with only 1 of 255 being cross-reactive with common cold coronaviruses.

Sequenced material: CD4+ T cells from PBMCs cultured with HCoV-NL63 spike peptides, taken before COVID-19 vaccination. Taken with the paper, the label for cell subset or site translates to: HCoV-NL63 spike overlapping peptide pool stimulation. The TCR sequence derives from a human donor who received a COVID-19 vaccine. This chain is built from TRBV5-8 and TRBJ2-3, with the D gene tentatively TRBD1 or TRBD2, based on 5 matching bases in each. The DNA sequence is TGTGCCAGCAGCTACGGACGAGGGACGGAATCCACAGATACGCAGTATTTT. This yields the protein CASSYGRGTESTDTQYF.